This is a list of T cell receptor beta chains from one sample in a study of blood T cell repertoires in COVID-19. Here immunoSEQ multiplex PCR was the method, and the copy in TCRdb shows in-frame clones only, minus some. The sample holds over 55,000 clones; around nine tenths are singletons and the top ten take 8.5%. Sequenced material: peripheral blood. All receptors derive from a human donor in a cohort sampled during active COVID-19. Each CDR3 is given with its conserved first and last residue. Fields, in order: J gene, clone size, D gene, V gene, CDR3 protein, CDR3 DNA. D genes are given only for firm matches. For some rows the clone size is stated as once, few or many, or as a class when expanded; others skip it.

>TRBJ2-7|.|.|TRBV12-3/TRBV12-4
CASSFDSYEQYF
TGTGCCAGCAGTTTCGACAGCTACGAGCAGTACTTC
>TRBJ1-4|.|.|TRBV28
CASSELANEKLFF
TGTGCCAGCAGTGAACTAGCTAATGAAAAACTGTTTTTT
>TRBJ2-7|once|.|TRBV2
CASSVGNNYEQYF
TGTGCCAGCAGTGTTGGCAATAACTACGAGCAGTACTTC
>TRBJ2-1|.|.|TRBV11-2
CASSLDWTAYNEQFF
TGTGCCAGCAGCTTAGATTGGACAGCCTACAATGAGCAGTTCTTC
>TRBJ1-2|.|.|TRBV5-8
CASSFQGGAHGYTF
TGTGCCAGCAGCTTTCAAGGAGGGGCCCATGGCTACACCTTC
>TRBJ2-7|.|.|TRBV4-2
CASSQQIPDSTYEQYF
TGTGCCAGCAGCCAACAAATTCCCGACAGTACCTACGAGCAGTACTTC
>TRBJ1-4|once|.|TRBV9
CASSAFQGDEKLFF
TGTGCCAGCAGCGCGTTTCAGGGCGATGAAAAACTGTTTTTT
>TRBJ1-1|.|.|TRBV12-3/TRBV12-4
CASSLGGGEAFF
TGTGCCAGCAGTTTAGGTGGGGGGGAAGCTTTCTTT
>TRBJ2-7|.|TRBD1|TRBV27
CASSYIRLDRGRGYEQYF
TGTGCCAGCAGTTACATACGTTTGGACAGGGGGCGCGGGTACGAGCAGTACTTC
>TRBJ2-7|.|TRBD2|TRBV19
CASSPPGLPYEQYF
TGTGCCAGTAGCCCCCCGGGACTACCCTACGAGCAGTACTTC
>TRBJ1-2|.|.|TRBV2
CASPRNYGYTF
TGTGCCAGCCCCAGGAACTATGGCTACACCTTC
>TRBJ1-2|.|.|TRBV5-7
CASSCPQWFYGYTF
TGTGCCAGCAGCTGTCCTCAGTGGTTCTATGGCTACACCTTC
>TRBJ2-7|.|TRBD2|TRBV9
CASSVGTRNSEQYF
TGTGCCAGCAGCGTCGGGACTAGGAACTCTGAGCAGTACTTC
>TRBJ1-1|.|TRBD1|TRBV5-1
CASSLSGTGGTEAFF
TGCGCCAGCAGCCTATCCGGGACAGGGGGCACTGAAGCTTTCTTT
>TRBJ1-6|.|.|TRBV12-5
CASGLVLSGDHSPLHF
TGTGCTAGTGGTTTGGTACTATCAGGGGACCATTCACCCCTCCACTTT
>TRBJ1-1|.|.|TRBV6-1
CASSEHSVAVNTEAFF
TGTGCCAGCAGTGAACATTCTGTGGCGGTGAACACTGAAGCTTTCTTT
>TRBJ2-7|.|TRBD1|TRBV9
CASSVRTGTIHEQYF
TGTGCCAGCAGCGTACGGACAGGGACGATCCACGAGCAGTACTTC
>TRBJ1-6|.|.|TRBV2
CASRPERSYNSPLHF
TGTGCCAGCAGGCCGGAGCGCTCCTATAATTCACCCCTCCACTTT
>TRBJ2-7|.|TRBD1|TRBV10-3
CAISESTGTGEVGYEQYF
TGTGCCATCAGTGAGTCGACAGGGACAGGGGAAGTGGGATACGAGCAGTACTTC
>TRBJ2-7|.|TRBD1|TRBV19
CASASGTGAYEQYF
TGTGCCAGCGCATCCGGGACAGGGGCCTACGAGCAGTACTTC
>TRBJ1-4|once|.|TRBV9
CASSVEHINEKLFF
TGTGCCAGCAGCGTAGAACACATTAATGAAAAACTGTTTTTT
>TRBJ1-1|.|.|TRBV2
CASGRDEAFF
TGTGCCAGCGGGAGGGATGAAGCTTTCTTT
>TRBJ2-2|.|.|TRBV27
CASSPGGGELFF
TGTGCCAGCAGTCCCGGGGGCGGGGAGCTGTTTTTT
>TRBJ1-2|.|.|TRBV12-3/TRBV12-4
CASNWGSSGGYTF
TGTGCCAGCAATTGGGGCTCGTCGGGTGGCTACACCTTC
>TRBJ2-7|.|TRBD1|TRBV5-4
CASSLELGQGGYEQYF
TGTGCCAGCAGCTTGGAGCTAGGACAGGGTGGGTACGAGCAGTACTTC
>TRBJ2-7|.|TRBD2|TRBV11-2
CASSLDGTSGFYEQYF
TGTGCCAGCAGCTTAGATGGGACTAGCGGTTTCTACGAGCAGTACTTC
>TRBJ1-4|.|.|TRBV12-3/TRBV12-4
CASSFGGGEKLFF
TGTGCCAGCAGTTTTGGGGGAGGTGAAAAACTGTTTTTT
>TRBJ1-2|.|.|TRBV3-1/TRBV3-2
CASSHSQGRRGYTF
TGTGCCAGCAGCCACAGTCAGGGGCGTCGGGGCTACACCTTC
>TRBJ1-2|.|.|TRBV28
CASSLQPGVHGYTF
TGTGCCAGCAGTTTACAGCCAGGGGTGCATGGCTACACCTTC
>TRBJ1-3|.|.|TRBV3-1/TRBV3-2
CASSLGSGGTGNTIYF
TGTGCCAGCAGCCTCGGTTCCGGGGGAACCGGAAACACCATATATTTT
>TRBJ2-7|.|TRBD2|TRBV25-1
CASSERTSGDSYEQYF
TGTGCCAGCAGTGAAAGGACTAGCGGGGATTCGTACGAGCAGTACTTC
>TRBJ1-2|few|.|TRBV7-2
CASSLVRAGRGYTF
TGTGCCAGCAGCTTAGTCAGGGCGGGAAGGGGCTACACCTTC
>TRBJ1-2|once|.|TRBV4-1
CASKGRRGVVDGYTF
TGCGCCAGCAAAGGTCGACGGGGGGTAGTGGATGGCTACACCTTC
>TRBJ1-4|once|TRBD1|TRBV4-3
CASSQRSGGILGVANEKLFF
TGCGCCAGCAGCCAACGGTCAGGGGGCATTCTGGGCGTCGCTAATGAAAAACTGTTTTTT
>TRBJ2-7|.|.|TRBV12-3/TRBV12-4
CASSLTDSYEQYF
TGTGCCAGCAGTTTAACCGACAGCTACGAGCAGTACTTC